Detailed here is one T cell receptor (beta chain). The clone's antigen remains unknown. Nothing much larger sits one base from this clone, and base qualities are not available. This record comes from a study of blood T cell repertoires in COVID-19 (dated by TCRdb to the early 2020s). In the study overall: The collaborator samples originated in the United States, Italy and Spain and spanned the acute and convalescent phases of COVID-19. The prospective study material was composed of cDNA or gDNA derived from T cells, B-cell-depleted T cells, or PBMCs. The dataset comprised deeply sampled blood TCRbeta repertoires from subjects exposed to, actively infected with, or recovered from COVID-19. The repertoires were released in a freely available public database meant as a resource for research on the immune response to SARS-CoV-2. Samples came from the ongoing ImmuneRACE study (first 160 participants) plus 1,254 subjects from 6 global collaborators. The sample metadata nearly always contained a de-identified subject ID, COVID-19 status, age in years and sex. Where available, HLA class I and class II types were taken from metadata supplied by the sample provider and were not determined by assay-based typing.

Broad study findings and their caveats: The amount of clinical and demographic metadata varied by source and participant and was provided uncurated.

There are 13 amino acids in the CDR3, from cysteine to phenylalanine inclusive. Kept here is only the CDR3 DNA, which spans 39 bases and is read in frame from base 1. The germline V gene yields SGHVS for CDR1 and FQNEAQ for CDR2. V lost 6 bases and J lost 5 bases; the stretch between them is 13 bases long. TCRbeta CDR3 regions were amplified from genomic DNA using the immunoSEQ Assay, a bias-controlled multiplex PCR. In the paper's pipeline: The number of nucleated cells in each sample was estimated from the amplification of reference gene primers within the assay. To quantify the absolute abundance of each unique TCRbeta CDR3 rearrangement, sequence reads were collapsed and filtered. Productive Simpson clonality was computed per sample as the square root of Simpson's diversity index over productive rearrangements. This is the immuneACCESS table as TCRdb keeps it, with only in-frame sequences that have V and J called. A part of the clones is gone; compared with another copy, unresolved V genes explain less than half, and the rest is unexplained. The V and J calls and clone size come from that table; D and trimming were worked out from the DNA. The sample has 200,000 to 250,000 clones on record, roughly 86% of them singletons. Roughly 2.5% of the sample is in the top ten clones.

Each collaborating institution followed its own protocols to collect whole blood in K2EDTA tubes. For TCRbeta analysis, collaborators shipped samples as frozen whole blood, isolated PBMCs, or DNA extracted from either of those sample types. Sequencing used peripheral blood. Recombination joined TRBV7-8 with TRBJ1-2, with no D gene named confidently. The clonotype originates from a woman aged 55 to 70 with acute or convalescent COVID-19. The CDR3 region reads CASSLRIGYGYTF. The nucleotides are TGTGCCAGCAGTCTCAGGATCGGATATGGCTACACCTTC.